This T cell receptor beta chain appears in the sequencing data of a study of PD-1 blockade in classical Hodgkin lymphoma. Broader study findings: It was reported that newly diagnosed patients had less baseline TCR diversity than healthy donors. Compared with baseline, CD4+ but not CD8+ TCR diversity had risen significantly by C4D1.

About this clone itself: As yet, its antigen is unknown.

Each patient relapsed following autologous stem cell transplantation, and prior brentuximab vedotin exposure differed. V was pared by 4 bases and J by 8 bases, with 19 bases between. The CDR3 has 15 residues. Germline CDR1 reads SGHDN; CDR2 reads FVKESK. The table came from immunoSEQ multiplex PCR; TCRdb's copy has only in-frame clones and leaves some out. The sample has tens of thousands of clones, over 85% seen once. The input for sequencing was peripheral blood mononuclear cells (PBMCs), taken at baseline. The clonotype originates from a human donor with classical Hodgkin lymphoma. J is TRBJ2-3 and V is TRBV14; no clear D. The DNA for the CDR3 is TGTGCCAGCAGCCCCACCCAGCCCGGACGGCTTACGCAGTATTTT. It is translated as CASSPTQPGRLTQYF.